The clone carrying this T cell receptor (beta chain) has more than one count but fewer than ten. These data come from a study of cytomegalovirus exposure and HLA in healthy donors. The PCR contained 60 Vbeta and 13 Jbeta primers. The method was immunoSEQ multiplex PCR; TCRdb's version includes in-frame clones alone and lacks a portion of them. Among about 160,000 clones listed, roughly 83% were seen once. This clonotype was sampled from a human donor in good health. Sample: PBMCs.

The CDR3 loop is CASRSERGGTGAWVTYEQYF. The CDR3 region has the DNA TGTGCCAGCAGATCAGAACGCGGGGGGACAGGGGCCTGGGTTACCTACGAGCAGTACTTC. This chain connects TRBV28 to TRBJ2-7, with 10 bases identical to TRBD1. CDR3 length: 20 residues. Germline trimming cut 6 bases from V and 2 bases from J; bases unmatched to any gene: 22. CDR1 and CDR2 from the germline V gene are MDHEN and SYDVKM.